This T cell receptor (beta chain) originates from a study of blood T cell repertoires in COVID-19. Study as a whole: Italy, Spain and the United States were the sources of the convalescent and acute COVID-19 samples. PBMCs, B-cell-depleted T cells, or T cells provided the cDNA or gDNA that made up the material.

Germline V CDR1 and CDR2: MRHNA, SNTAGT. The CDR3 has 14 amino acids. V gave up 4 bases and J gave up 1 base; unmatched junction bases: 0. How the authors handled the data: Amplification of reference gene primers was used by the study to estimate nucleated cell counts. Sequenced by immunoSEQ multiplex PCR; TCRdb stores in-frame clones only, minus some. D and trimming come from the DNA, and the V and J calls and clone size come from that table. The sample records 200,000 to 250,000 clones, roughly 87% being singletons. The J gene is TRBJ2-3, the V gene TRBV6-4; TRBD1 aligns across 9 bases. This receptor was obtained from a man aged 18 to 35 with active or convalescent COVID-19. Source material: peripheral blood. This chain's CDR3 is CASSGTGGTDTQYF. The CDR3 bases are TGTGCCAGCAGTGGGACAGGGGGCACAGATACGCAGTATTTT.